Described below is a single T cell receptor (beta chain) sequence and its context. The germline gene is not matched at one end of the junction; a read error may be the cause. Under the authors' procedure: Amplifying reference gene primers gave estimates of nucleated cell counts. Profiling relied on immunoSEQ multiplex PCR, and the TCRdb table lists in-frame clones only, not all of them. From that table come the V and J calls and clone size; the DNA was used to work out D and trimming. Among about 300,000 clones listed, around 90% were seen once. The sample is drawn from a study of blood T cell repertoires in COVID-19. Overall study: Acute-phase and convalescent COVID-19 samples originated in the United States, Italy and Spain. Sources were T cells, B-cell-depleted T cells, or PBMCs; the material itself was cDNA or gDNA.

The germline V gene encodes CDR1 SGHRS and CDR2 YFSETQ. The length of the CDR3 is 16 residues. The chain carries TRBV5-1 and TRBJ2-2; 8 nucleotides align to TRBD2. The source is a man aged 18 to 30 with active or convalescent COVID-19. The sample taken for sequencing was peripheral blood. The chain's CDR3 is CASSLAGGAHTGELFF. CDR3 bases: TGCGCCAGCAGCTTGGCCGGGGGGGCGCACACCGGGGAACTGTTTTTT.